Below are 25 T cell receptor beta chains sequenced from a single sample in a study of post-analysis software for immune sequencing data (dated by TCRdb to the mid-2010s). Points the paper makes about the study in general: Patients showed significantly higher frequencies than controls for several TRBV segments, among them TRBV5-6, TRBV5-1 and TRBV20-1.

Receptors were amplified or captured by PCR. Sequencing was performed on an Illumina HiSeq 2500. To reduce PCR and sequencing biases, unique molecular identifiers were incorporated into the TCR beta cDNA libraries. Using fastp at Q25 and MiXCR, TCRdb reprocessed the public reads and kept productive beta chains. Here each entry gathers all rows of one CDR3 protein and keeps the most common genes and DNA. This sample lists roughly 700,000 distinct CDR3 sequences; 25% to 30% were detected once. 0.55% to 0.65% of the sample comes from the top ten. These receptors have no identified antigens. The sample comprised blood. These TCRs come from a girl aged 5-17 years with multiple sclerosis.

As to this clonotype: This CDR3 fails to terminate in the conserved phenylalanine or tryptophan, so it likely reflects a read error. The rearrangement links TRBV5-1 to TRBJ2-1; 9 bases agree with TRBD1. V lost 3 bases to trimming and J lost 7 bases; unmatched junction nucleotides: 5. This CDR3 is 14 amino acids long. Per the germline V gene, CDR1 is SGHRS and CDR2 is YFSETQ. The CDR3 DNA reads TGCGCCAGCAGCTCGGACAGGGGTAGGAATGAGCAGTTCGTC. It is translated as CASSSDRGRNEQFV.

This clonotype was seen many times. V is TRBV29-1 and J is TRBJ2-5; D possibly corresponds to TRBD1 (6 bases). The V and J ends lost 7 bases and 1 base respectively, with 16 bases between them. The germline V gene encodes CDR1 SQVTM and CDR2 ANQGSEA. CDR3 size: 14 residues. The CDR3 region has the DNA TGCAGCGAGTCAAAGAGGGGGTTCCAAGAGACCCAGTACTTC. Translating it yields CSESKRGFQETQYF. Drawing the rest from reference TRBV29-1 and TRBJ2-5, the complete variable domain is SAVISQKPSRDICQRGTSLTIQCQVDSQVTMMFWYRQQPGQSLTLIATANQGSEATYESGFVIDKFPISRPNLTFSTLTVSNMSPEDSSIYLCSESKRGFQETQYFGPGTRLLVL.

The chain is built from TRBV21-1 and TRBJ2-5. TRBV21-1 is noted as a pseudogene. The length of the CDR3 is 17 residues. The CDR3 loop is CASSKNLPWKYRETQYF. CDR3 nucleotides: TGTGCCAGCAGCAAAAACCTACCTTGGAAATACCGGGAGACCCAGTACTTC.

Only a few counts were recorded for this clonotype. The chain joins TRBV20-1 to TRBJ2-7, with D tentatively TRBD2 (5 bases). Between the trimmed V and J ends, which lost 3 bases and 0 bases, there was a span of 12 bases. From germline, CDR1 is DFQATT and CDR2 SNEGSKA (reference sequence). This CDR3 is 14 amino acids long. The CDR3 nucleotides read TGCAGTGCTAGTATTCTAGGGAGCTCCTACGAGCAGTACTTC. The encoded protein is CSASILGSSYEQYF.

The genes are TRBV13 and TRBJ2-1; 7 bases agree with TRBD2. The germline V gene has CDR1 PRHDT and CDR2 FYEKMQ (reference sequence). J gave up 2 bases and V 5 bases, and 6 bases lay outside the gene matches. The CDR3 is 15 residues long. The CDR3, as DNA: TGTGCCAGCAGCCACGAAACTAGCGCCTACAATGAGCAGTTCTTC. Its translation: CASSHETSAYNEQFF.

CDR3 protein: CSARSPLLADTQYF. The CDR3 bases are TGCAGTGCTAGATCCCCCCTCCTGGCAGATACGCAGTATTTT. The genes are TRBV20-1 and TRBJ2-3; D not resolved. The V gene's germline CDR1 is DFQATT and CDR2 SNEGSKA (reference sequence). The length of the CDR3 is 14 residues. V shed 2 bases and J shed 4 bases, with 13 bases lying between them.

This sequence joins TRBV6-2 or TRBV6-3 and TRBJ2-5; the D is unclear. In germline, CDR1 is MNHEY, CDR2 SVGEGT. Trimming removed 6 bases at V and 5 bases at J, with 13 bases between. The CDR3 runs 13 residues. The CDR3 coding sequence is TGTGCCAGCAGGTATGAAATAGGGGAGACCCAGTACTTC. Translating it yields CASRYEIGETQYF.

This clonotype has just a few counts. V is TRBV7-9 and J is TRBJ2-7; 12 bases fit TRBD1. Germline V lookup: CDR1 SEHNR, CDR2 FQNEAQ (reference sequence). Trimming removed 5 bases from V and 5 bases from J; junction bases left unmatched: 10. The CDR3 spans 16 residues. CDR3 in DNA: TGTGCCAGCAGCGCTTGGGGGGACAGGGGGCGCAACGAGCAGTACTTC. Translation gives CASSAWGDRGRNEQYF. The complete variable domain, with remaining parts taken from reference TRBV7-9 and TRBJ2-7, reads DTGVSQNPRHKITKRGQNVTFRCDPISEHNRLYWYRQTLGQGPEFLTYFQNEAQLEKSRLLSDRFSAERPKGSFSTLEIQRTEQGDSAMYLCASSAWGDRGRNEQYFGPGTRLTVT.

This chain uses TRBV20-1 with TRBJ2-7, with D possibly matching TRBD2 (5 bases). V shed 5 bases and J shed 0 bases, with 14 bases lying between them. This CDR3 has 14 amino acids. Germline CDR1 DFQATT, CDR2 SNEGSKA (reference sequence). In DNA, the CDR3 is TGCAGTGCTCGCACCGGACTGAGCTCCTACGAGCAGTACTTC. Amino acid sequence: CSARTGLSSYEQYF.

The J gene is TRBJ2-7, the V gene TRBV20-1, with D maybe TRBD2 (7 bases). Germline V gene data show CDR1 as DFQATT and CDR2 as SNEGSKA (reference sequence). The CDR3 is 16 amino acids. Deletions cut 0 bases from V and 2 bases from J, with 17 bases between. CDR3 protein: CSARDWGGRSPYEQYF. The CDR3 coding sequence is TGCAGTGCTAGAGATTGGGGGGGCCGGAGCCCCTACGAGCAGTACTTC.

This chain uses TRBV28 with TRBJ2-5; 9 nucleotides match TRBD2. CDR1 and CDR2 from the germline V gene are MDHEN and SYDVKM. Trimming took 1 base from V and 3 from J; bases not matched to a gene: 9. CDR3 length: 17 amino acids. CDR3 DNA: TGTGCCAGCAGTTTATTTGGCGCGGGAGGGATAAAAGAGACCCAGTACTTC. It encodes CASSLFGAGGIKETQYF.

The chain uses TRBV5-1 and TRBJ2-2; D gene unclear. The CDR3 covers 13 residues. CDR1 is SGHRS and CDR2 is YFSETQ in the germline V gene. The V gene lost 0 bases and the J gene lost 4 bases, with 4 bases spanning the gap. The CDR3 nucleotides read TGCGCCAGCAGCTTGGTGACCACCGGGGAGCTGTTTTTT. Its protein is CASSLVTTGELFF.

The rearrangement links TRBV4-3 to TRBJ2-5; TRBD1 or TRBD2 may be the D gene (5 bases each). V was pared by 1 base and J by 1 base, with 34 bases between. Germline CDR1 and CDR2: LGHNA and YSLEER. The CDR3 has 23 residues. The CDR3 reads CASSQAPAYGTGIGFGRQETQYF. The CDR3 nucleotides are TGCGCCAGCAGCCAAGCTCCAGCGTACGGGACCGGAATAGGGTTCGGTCGCCAAGAGACCCAGTACTTC.

This clonotype was seen only a few times. The chain links TRBV7-2 to TRBJ2-3; D is possibly TRBD2 (6 bases). Trimming stripped 4 bases from V and 9 bases from J, with 20 bases between. The germline V gene encodes CDR1 SGHTA and CDR2 FQGNSA. CDR3 size: 15 residues. In DNA, the CDR3 is TGTGCCAGCAGCTCTAGCGCCGCGGGTTGGGACACGCAGTATTTT. This gives the protein CASSSSAAGWDTQYF.

The chain is built from TRBV29-1 and TRBJ1-5, with D perhaps matching TRBD1 (6 bases). Trimming took 8 bases from V and 0 from J, leaving 14 bases between them. Germline assignment: CDR1 SQVTM and CDR2 ANQGSEA. This CDR3 has 14 amino acids. CDR3 nucleotide sequence: TGCAGCCACACAGGGACACATAGCAATCAGCCCCAGCATTTT. Translation: CSHTGTHSNQPQHF.

V and J are TRBV10-3 and TRBJ1-5, with TRBD1 identical over 7 bases. This CDR3 spans 16 amino acids. Germline CDR1 and CDR2: ENHRY and SYGVKD. The V gene end was trimmed by 3 bases and the J gene end by 3 bases; junction bases not matched to a gene: 8. The CDR3 spells CAISEQDRRPNQPQHF. CDR3 DNA: TGTGCCATCAGTGAACAGGACAGGAGACCCAATCAGCCCCAGCATTTT.

This clonotype was counted a few times. The V call is TRBV20-1, the J call TRBJ2-7; D is uncertain. Looked up from germline, CDR1 is DFQATT and CDR2 is SNEGSKA (reference sequence). V was pared by 0 bases and J by 7 bases, with 10 bases between. This CDR3 is built from 12 residues. CDR3 protein: CSAREIAAEQYF. CDR3 DNA: TGCAGTGCTAGAGAAATAGCCGCGGAGCAGTACTTC.

This clonotype was recorded a few times. V gene TRBV12-3 or TRBV12-4 combines with J gene TRBJ1-5; D not certain. V was trimmed by 4 bases and J by 0 bases, leaving 10 bases between them. The CDR3 is made up of 15 amino acids. The CDR3 loop is CASSSNQFSNQPQHF. The CDR3 bases are TGTGCCAGCAGTTCCAACCAATTTAGCAATCAGCCCCAGCATTTT.

This clonotype was counted only a few times. The chain carries TRBV15 and TRBJ2-5, with TRBD1 as a possible D gene (5 bases). Looked up from germline, CDR1 is LNHNV and CDR2 is YYDKDF (reference sequence). The CDR3 loop spans 16 amino acids. Trimming shortened V by 4 bases and J by 7 bases, and 22 bases separated the two germline ends. The CDR3 protein is CATSTLRQSTRGTQYF. In DNA, the CDR3 is TGTGCCACCAGCACGCTTCGACAGAGTACAAGAGGGACCCAGTACTTC.

The chain uses TRBV5-5 and TRBJ1-6, with 7 positions matching TRBD1. This CDR3 contains 15 residues. Unmatched junction bases numbered 10, after V lost 4 bases and J lost 9 bases. CDR1 is SGHKS and CDR2 is YYEKEE in the germline V gene (reference sequence). CDR3 amino acids: CASSIGQAMGSPLHF. The CDR3 DNA is TGTGCCAGCAGCATAGGACAGGCCATGGGTTCACCCCTCCACTTT.

The chain carries TRBV5-1 and TRBJ2-3; D tentatively fits TRBD1 or TRBD2 (5 bases each). Germline V gene sequence: CDR1 SGHRS, CDR2 YFSETQ. The CDR3 runs to 15 residues. The V end was cut by 4 bases, the J end by 2 bases, with 14 bases between. The CDR3 coding sequence is TGCGCCAGCAGCCTCCGGGACGGCCTCACAGATACGCAGTATTTT. Translating gives CASSLRDGLTDTQYF.

The chain has TRBV27 and TRBJ2-1; D gene unclear. This CDR3 contains 15 residues. Germline loops: CDR1 MNHEY, CDR2 SMNVEV (reference sequence). The V and J ends lost 4 bases and 3 bases respectively, with 13 bases between them. The CDR3 reads CASSSVAPGYNEQFF. For the CDR3, the DNA is TGTGCCAGCAGTTCTGTAGCCCCGGGCTACAATGAGCAGTTCTTC.

In this sample, this clonotype turned up a few times. This chain's CDR3 is CASSTRDSGKETQYF. The CDR3 nucleotides read TGTGCCAGCAGCACCCGGGACAGCGGTAAAGAGACCCAGTACTTC. The rearrangement uses TRBV9 and TRBJ2-5; 7 nucleotides align to TRBD1. CDR3 length: 15 amino acids. V lost 4 bases to trimming and J lost 3 bases; unmatched junction nucleotides: 9. From germline, CDR1 is SGDLS and CDR2 YYNGEE.

Note on this clonotype: At one end the junction does not follow the germline gene, possibly because of a read error. This rearrangement joins TRBV7-2 to TRBJ2-3; TRBD2 matches at 13 bases. The CDR3 loop spans 15 amino acids. Germline V gene data show CDR1 as SGHTA and CDR2 as FQGNSA. The CDR3 DNA follows: TGTGCCGGCAGCTATACTAGCGGGAGGGCAGATACGCAGTATTTT. Its protein is CAGSYTSGRADTQYF.

In the case of this clonotype: At one end, the junction sequence differs from germline, possibly due to a read error. The chain employs TRBV20-1 and TRBJ2-7; D is perhaps TRBD1 (5 bases). This CDR3 is 14 amino acids long. The germline CDR1 and CDR2 sequences are DFQATT and SNEGSKA (reference sequence). The CDR3 region has the DNA TGCGGTGCTTCAGGGTCAAGGAGCTCCTACGAGCAGTACTTC. Translating gives CGASGSRSSYEQYF.